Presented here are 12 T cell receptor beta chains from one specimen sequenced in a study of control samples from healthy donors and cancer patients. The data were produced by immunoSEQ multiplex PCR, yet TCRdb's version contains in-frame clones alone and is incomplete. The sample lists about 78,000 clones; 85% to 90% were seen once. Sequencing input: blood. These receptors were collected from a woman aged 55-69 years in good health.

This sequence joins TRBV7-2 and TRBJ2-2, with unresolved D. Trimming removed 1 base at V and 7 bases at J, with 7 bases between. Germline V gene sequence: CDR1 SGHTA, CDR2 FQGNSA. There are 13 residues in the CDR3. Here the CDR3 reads CASSLVRDGELFF. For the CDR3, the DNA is TGTGCCAGCAGCTTAGTTAGGGACGGGGAGCTGTTTTTT.

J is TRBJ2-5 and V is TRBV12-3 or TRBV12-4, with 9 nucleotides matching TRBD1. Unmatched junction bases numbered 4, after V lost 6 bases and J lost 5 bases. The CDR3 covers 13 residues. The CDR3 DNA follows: TGTGCCAGCAGGAGCGGACAGGGGGAGACCCAGTACTTC. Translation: CASRSGQGETQYF.

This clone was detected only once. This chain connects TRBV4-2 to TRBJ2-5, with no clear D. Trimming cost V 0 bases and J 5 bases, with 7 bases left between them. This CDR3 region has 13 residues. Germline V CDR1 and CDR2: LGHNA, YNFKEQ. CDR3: CASSQERWETQYF. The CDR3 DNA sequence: TGTGCCAGCAGCCAAGAACGGTGGGAGACCCAGTACTTC.

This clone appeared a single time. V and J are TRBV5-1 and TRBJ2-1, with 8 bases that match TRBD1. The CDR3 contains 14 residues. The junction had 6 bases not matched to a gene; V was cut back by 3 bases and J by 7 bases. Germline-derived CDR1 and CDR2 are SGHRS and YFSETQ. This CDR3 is CASSSLQGVNEQFF. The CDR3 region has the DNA TGCGCCAGCAGCTCCCTACAGGGGGTGAATGAGCAGTTCTTC. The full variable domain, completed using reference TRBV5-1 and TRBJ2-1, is KAGVTQTPRYLIKTRGQQVTLSCSPISGHRSVSWYQQTPGQGLQFLFEYFSETQRNKGNFPGRFSGRQFSNSRSEMNVSTLELGDSALYLCASSSLQGVNEQFFGPGTRLTVL.

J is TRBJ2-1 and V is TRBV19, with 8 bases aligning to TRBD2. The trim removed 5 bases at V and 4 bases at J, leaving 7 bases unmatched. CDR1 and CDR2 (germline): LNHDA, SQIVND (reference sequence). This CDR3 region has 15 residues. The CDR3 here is CASSSPGLDYNEQFF. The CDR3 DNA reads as TGTGCCAGTAGTTCTCCGGGACTAGATTACAATGAGCAGTTCTTC.

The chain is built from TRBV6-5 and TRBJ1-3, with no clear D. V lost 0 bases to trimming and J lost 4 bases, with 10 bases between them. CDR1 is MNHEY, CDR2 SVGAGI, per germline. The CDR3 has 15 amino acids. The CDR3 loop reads CASSYSSPRGNTIYF. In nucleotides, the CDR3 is TGTGCCAGCAGTTACTCCTCACCCAGGGGAAACACCATATATTTT.

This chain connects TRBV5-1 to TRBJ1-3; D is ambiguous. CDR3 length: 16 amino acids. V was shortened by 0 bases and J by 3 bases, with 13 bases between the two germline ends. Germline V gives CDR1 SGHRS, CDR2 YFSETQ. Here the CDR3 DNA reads TGCGCCAGCAGCTTGGTGCCCGTTGCCTTTGGAAACACCATATATTTT. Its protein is CASSLVPVAFGNTIYF.

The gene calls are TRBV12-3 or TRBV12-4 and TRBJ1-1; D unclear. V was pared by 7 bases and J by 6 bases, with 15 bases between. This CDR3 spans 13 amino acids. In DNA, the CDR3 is TGTGCCAGCACCTTTCGAAGCGCGGCTGAAGCTTTCTTT. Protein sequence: CASTFRSAAEAFF.

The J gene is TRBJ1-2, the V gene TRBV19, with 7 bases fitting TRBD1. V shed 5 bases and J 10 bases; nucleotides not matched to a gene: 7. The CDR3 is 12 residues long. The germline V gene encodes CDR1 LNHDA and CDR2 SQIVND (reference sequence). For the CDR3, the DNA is TGTGCCAGTAGTGTATACAGGGGCCCCTACACCTTC. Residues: CASSVYRGPYTF.

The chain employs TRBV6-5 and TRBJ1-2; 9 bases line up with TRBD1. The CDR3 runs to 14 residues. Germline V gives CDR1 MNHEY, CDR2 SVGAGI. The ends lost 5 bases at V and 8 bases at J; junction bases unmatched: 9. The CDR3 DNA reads TGTGCCAGCAGTCCCTGGGACAGGGTGGAAGGCTACACCTTC. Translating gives CASSPWDRVEGYTF.

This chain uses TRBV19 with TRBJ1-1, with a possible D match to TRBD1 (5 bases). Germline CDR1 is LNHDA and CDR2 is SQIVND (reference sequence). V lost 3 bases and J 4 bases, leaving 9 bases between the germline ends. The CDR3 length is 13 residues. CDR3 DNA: TGTGCCAGTAGTATCATCCAGGGCACTGAAGCTTTCTTT. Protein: CASSIIQGTEAFF.

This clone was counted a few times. The CDR3 is CASSPRGHEKLFF. The CDR3 nucleotides read TGTGCCAGCAGTCCAAGGGGGCATGAAAAACTGTTTTTT. J is TRBJ1-4 and V is TRBV25-1, with 7 bases matching TRBD1. This CDR3 is built from 13 residues. J gave up 6 bases and V 5 bases, and 3 bases lay outside the gene matches. CDR1 is MGHDK, CDR2 SYGVNS, per germline.